Presented here are 2 T cell receptor beta chains from one specimen sequenced in a study of T-cell reconstitution after alpha-beta-depleted transplantation in children. Unique molecular identifiers were incorporated into the prepared TCRbeta library. From the PCR reads, TCRdb called clonotypes with MiXCR, one entry per CDR3 protein. The sample comprises approximately 400,000 distinct CDR3 sequences, approximately 10% of which are singletons, and approximately 5% rests with the top ten. The source material was PBMCs from the stem cell graft donor, sampled from the stem cell graft. All receptors derive from a human donor who donated a stem cell graft to a child with acute myeloid leukemia.

The rearrangement uses TRBV20-1 and TRBJ2-2; D not certain. The CDR3 totals 14 residues. Germline loops: CDR1 DFQATT, CDR2 SNEGSKA (reference sequence). The germline V and J ends were trimmed by 0 bases and 1 base, with 6 bases remaining between them. CDR3 DNA sequence: TGCAGTGCTAGAGATTCCGGGAACACCGGGGAGCTGTTTTTT. Translated, it gives CSARDSGNTGELFF.

This clonotype was detected many times. J is TRBJ1-3 and V is TRBV29-1; D is unresolved. V was trimmed by 5 bases and J by 0 bases, leaving 11 bases between them. Germline CDR1 and CDR2: SQVTM and ANQGSEA. The CDR3 runs to 14 residues. The CDR3 region is CSVRSRPSGNTIYF. CDR3 DNA: TGCAGCGTTCGGAGTCGCCCCTCTGGAAACACCATATATTTT.